This T cell receptor beta chain came from a study of T cell changes during pregnancy in multiple sclerosis. This clone was detected once. The germline CDR1 and CDR2 sequences are SGHDT and YYEEEE. Trimming stripped 7 bases from V and 5 bases from J, with 13 bases between. The CDR3 is made up of 14 amino acids. TCRdb keeps only in-frame clones here, not all; method: immunoSEQ multiplex PCR. The data contain roughly 25,000 clones, around nine tenths of them singletons. The TCR comes from a female donor in good health, enrolled as a control in a pregnancy study. The genes are TRBV5-6 and TRBJ2-6; D unclear. The sequencing here drew on CD8+ T cells from peripheral blood mononuclear cells, taken in the first trimester of pregnancy. The CDR3 sequence is CASQSQSRANVLTF. DNA of the CDR3: TGTGCCAGCCAGTCACAAAGTCGGGCCAACGTCCTGACTTTC.